Listed here is a single T cell receptor beta chain. This record belongs to a study of control samples from healthy donors and cancer patients. The protocol was immunoSEQ multiplex PCR, while the TCRdb copy is restricted to in-frame clones and leaves out a portion. This sample has tens of thousands of clones, with 70% to 90% found just once. Germline V lookup: CDR1 SNHLY, CDR2 FYNNEI. The V and J ends lost 5 bases and 6 bases respectively, with 12 bases between them. This CDR3 region has 13 residues. V is TRBV2 and J is TRBJ2-3; D possibly corresponds to TRBD1 (6 bases). This sequence was found in a man aged 25-40 years in good health. The sample taken for sequencing was blood. CDR3 loop: CASSSDRGDTQYF. The CDR3 DNA follows: TGTGCCAGCAGTTCGGACAGAGGCGATACGCAGTATTTT.